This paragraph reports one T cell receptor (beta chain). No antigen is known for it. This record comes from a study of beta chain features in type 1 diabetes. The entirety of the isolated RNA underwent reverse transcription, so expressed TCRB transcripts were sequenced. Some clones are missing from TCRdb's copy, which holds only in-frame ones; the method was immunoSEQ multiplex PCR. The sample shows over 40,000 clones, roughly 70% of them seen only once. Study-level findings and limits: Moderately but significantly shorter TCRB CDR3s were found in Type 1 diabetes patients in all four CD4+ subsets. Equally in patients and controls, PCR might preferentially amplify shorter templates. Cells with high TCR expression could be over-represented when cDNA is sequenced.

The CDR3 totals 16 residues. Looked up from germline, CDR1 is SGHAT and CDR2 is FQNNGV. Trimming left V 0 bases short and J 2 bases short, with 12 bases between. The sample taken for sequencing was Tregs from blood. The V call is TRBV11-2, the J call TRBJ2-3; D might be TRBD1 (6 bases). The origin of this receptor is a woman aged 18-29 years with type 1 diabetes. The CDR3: CASSLDRQGITDTQYF. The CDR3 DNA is TGTGCCAGCAGCTTAGATAGGCAGGGGATCACAGATACGCAGTATTTT.